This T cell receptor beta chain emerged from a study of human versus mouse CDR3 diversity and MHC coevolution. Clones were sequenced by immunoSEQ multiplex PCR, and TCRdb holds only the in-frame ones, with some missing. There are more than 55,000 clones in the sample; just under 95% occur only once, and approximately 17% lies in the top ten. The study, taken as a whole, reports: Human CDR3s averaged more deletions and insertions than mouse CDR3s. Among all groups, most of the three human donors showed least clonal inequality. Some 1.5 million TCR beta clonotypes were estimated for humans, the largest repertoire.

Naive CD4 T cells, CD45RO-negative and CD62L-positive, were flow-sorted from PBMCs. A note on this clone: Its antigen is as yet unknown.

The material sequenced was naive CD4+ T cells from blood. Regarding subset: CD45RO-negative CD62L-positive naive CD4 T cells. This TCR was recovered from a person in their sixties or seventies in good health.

The CDR3 bases are TGTGCCAGCTCACCGGTCGGGGTTAACACCGGGGAGCTGTTTTTT. Its translation is CASSPVGVNTGELFF. The rearrangement links TRBV18 to TRBJ2-2, with a weak D call TRBD2 (5 bases). V was pared by 3 bases and J by 2 bases, with 10 bases between. CDR3 size: 15 residues. The germline gives CDR1 KGHSH, CDR2 LQKENI.